One sample yielded the 8 T cell receptor beta chains listed below, sequenced in a study of blood T cells in healthy people across ages. The authors ran a second PCR of about 6 to 11 cycles using a sample-barcoded 5' primer and a J-beta primer mix. MiXCR was run by TCRdb on the 5' RACE reads, yielding one entry per CDR3 protein. This table holds roughly 680,000 distinct CDR3 sequences, 45% to 60% found once. Source material: blood. These receptors all come from a woman of 80 years or more in good health.

This clonotype has a count of ten or more. The chain employs TRBV7-9 and TRBJ2-3; TRBD2 matches at 13 bases. Germline-derived CDR1 and CDR2 are SEHNR and FQNEAQ (reference sequence). With V trimmed by 5 bases and J by 2 bases, 7 bases remained unmatched. The CDR3 extends over 17 amino acids. This CDR3 reads CASSARLAGGLTDTQYF. For the CDR3, the DNA is TGTGCCAGCAGCGCCAGACTAGCGGGAGGACTCACAGATACGCAGTATTTT.

The CDR3 DNA reads as TGTGCCAGCAGCTTAAGCAATAGTGGCGGTGAGCAGTTCTTC. Its translation: CASSLSNSGGEQFF. V is TRBV7-2 and J is TRBJ2-1; D uncertain. The CDR3 length is 14 residues. Trimming pared 2 bases from V and 9 bases from J, leaving 14 bases between. Germline V CDR1 and CDR2: SGHTA, FQGNSA.

This chain links TRBV11-3 with TRBJ2-1; the match to TRBD1 covers 7 bases. The CDR3 length is 13 residues. The J segment lost 8 bases and the V segment lost 5 bases, leaving 6 bases of the junction unmatched. CDR1 is SGHNT and CDR2 is YENEEA in the germline V gene. The CDR3: CASSAGGQHEQFF. The DNA for the CDR3 is TGTGCCAGCAGCGCAGGGGGTCAGCATGAGCAGTTCTTC.

The table lists this clonotype with many counts. The J gene is TRBJ2-1, the V gene TRBV2; no definite D call. CDR1 and CDR2 (germline): SNHLY, FYNNEI. V dropped 6 bases and J dropped 3 bases, with 3 bases sitting between them. The CDR3 is 11 amino acids. The CDR3 DNA is TGTGCCAGCAGCGACTACAATGAGCAGTTCTTC. Protein product: CASSDYNEQFF.

Comment on this clonotype: A much larger clonotype is one base distant, so this may be a read error. This sequence joins TRBV27 and TRBJ2-7, with 7 bases aligning to TRBD1. J gave up 7 bases and V 4 bases, and 16 bases lay outside the gene matches. The CDR3 spans 16 residues. The germline V gene encodes CDR1 MNHEY and CDR2 SMNVEV (reference sequence). The CDR3 here is CASSSPGQTFNNEQYF. The CDR3 DNA reads TGTGCCAGCAGTTCTCCGGGACAGACATTCAACAATGAGCAGTACTTC.

This clonotype was seen many times. This may come from a read error, since a much larger clone is one base off. The chain recombines TRBV12-3 or TRBV12-4 with TRBJ2-5; D is ambiguous. V dropped 6 bases and J dropped 11 bases, with 16 bases sitting between them. CDR3 size: 12 residues. The CDR3 region has the DNA TGTGCCAGCAGATCCTTCAGCGATGAGCAGTACTTC. This codes for CASRSFSDEQYF.

This clonotype was seen more than once but under ten times. The rearrangement links TRBV29-1 to TRBJ2-1; TRBD2 might be the D (6 bases). This CDR3 spans 16 amino acids. V was pared by 3 bases and J by 3 bases, with 18 bases between. The V gene's germline CDR1 is SQVTM and CDR2 ANQGSEA. CDR3 residues: CSVETSSDLGYNEQFF. The CDR3 coding sequence is TGCAGCGTTGAGACTAGTTCCGACTTGGGCTACAATGAGCAGTTCTTC.

The V call is TRBV27, the J call TRBJ1-2, with TRBD1 as a possible D gene (6 bases). CDR1 and CDR2 (germline): MNHEY, SMNVEV (reference sequence). V was clipped by 2 bases and J by 6 bases, with 10 bases between them. This CDR3 spans 13 amino acids. CDR3 coding DNA: TGTGCCAGCAGTTTAGTGGGGGCGGATGGCTACACCTTC. Its protein is CASSLVGADGYTF.